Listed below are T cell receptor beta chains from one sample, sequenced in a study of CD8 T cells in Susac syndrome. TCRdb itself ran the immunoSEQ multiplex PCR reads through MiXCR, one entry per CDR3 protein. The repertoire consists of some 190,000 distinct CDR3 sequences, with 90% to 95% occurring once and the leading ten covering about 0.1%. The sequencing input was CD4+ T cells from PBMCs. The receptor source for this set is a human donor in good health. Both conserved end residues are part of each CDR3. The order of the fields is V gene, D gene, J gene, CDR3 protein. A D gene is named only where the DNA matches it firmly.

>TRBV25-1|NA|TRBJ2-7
CASRAAGKAYEQYF
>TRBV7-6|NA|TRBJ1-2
CASSLAYGYTF
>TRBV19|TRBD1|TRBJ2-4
CASRGTGGLAKNIQYF
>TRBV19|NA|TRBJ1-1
CASTVEQGSTEAFF
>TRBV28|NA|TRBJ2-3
CASSLVFGGVSDTQYF
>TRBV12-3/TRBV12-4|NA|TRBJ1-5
CASSHSPAEPQHF
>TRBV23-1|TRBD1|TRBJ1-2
CASSQGTGGNYGYTF
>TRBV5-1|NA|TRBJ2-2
CASILDSTPGELFF
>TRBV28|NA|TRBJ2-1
CASRHPGGNEQFF
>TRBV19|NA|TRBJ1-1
CAISDRYTEAFF
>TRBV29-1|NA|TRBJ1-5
CSVPPGNQPQHF
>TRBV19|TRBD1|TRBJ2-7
CASSNPGGASYEQYF
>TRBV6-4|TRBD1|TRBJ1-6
CASSESRGSPLHF
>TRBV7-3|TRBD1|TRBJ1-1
CASSPTGETEAFF
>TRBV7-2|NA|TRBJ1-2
CASSRWGDDGYTF
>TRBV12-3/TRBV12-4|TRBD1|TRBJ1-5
CASTLTGSRRPQHF
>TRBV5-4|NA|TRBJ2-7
CASSLDSPYEQYF
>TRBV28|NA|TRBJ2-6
CASSIDTVVSGANVLTF
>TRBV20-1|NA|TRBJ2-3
CSAPGSGTDTQYF
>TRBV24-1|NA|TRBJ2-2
CATSGRGNTGELFF
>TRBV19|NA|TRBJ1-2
CASRALEGHYGYTF
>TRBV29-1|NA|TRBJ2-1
CSVWSNEQFF
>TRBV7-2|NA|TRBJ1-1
CASSLEVLSREAFF
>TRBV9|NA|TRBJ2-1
CASSDRDLSNEQFF
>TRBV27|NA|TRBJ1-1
CASSLLSGRTEAFF
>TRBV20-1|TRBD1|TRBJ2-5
CSESGGAETQYF
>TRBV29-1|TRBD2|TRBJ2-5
CSVEDRILLAGGTQYF
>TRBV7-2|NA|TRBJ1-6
CASSPRGGVTNSPLHF
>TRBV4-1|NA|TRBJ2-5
CASSQGGAQETQYF
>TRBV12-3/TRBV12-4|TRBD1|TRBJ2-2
CASSLWTGVGSNTGELFF
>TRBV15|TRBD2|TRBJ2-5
CATSRDGRVEQETQYF
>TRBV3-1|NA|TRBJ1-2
CASSQGHYGYTF
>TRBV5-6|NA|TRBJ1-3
CASSHLRFGAGNTIYF
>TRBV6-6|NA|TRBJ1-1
CASSYLRDAEAFF
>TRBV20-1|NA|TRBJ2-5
CSALFVRETQYF
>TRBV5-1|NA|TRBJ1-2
CASSLKGYSGYTF
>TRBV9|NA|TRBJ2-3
CASSVDPGGLTDTQYF